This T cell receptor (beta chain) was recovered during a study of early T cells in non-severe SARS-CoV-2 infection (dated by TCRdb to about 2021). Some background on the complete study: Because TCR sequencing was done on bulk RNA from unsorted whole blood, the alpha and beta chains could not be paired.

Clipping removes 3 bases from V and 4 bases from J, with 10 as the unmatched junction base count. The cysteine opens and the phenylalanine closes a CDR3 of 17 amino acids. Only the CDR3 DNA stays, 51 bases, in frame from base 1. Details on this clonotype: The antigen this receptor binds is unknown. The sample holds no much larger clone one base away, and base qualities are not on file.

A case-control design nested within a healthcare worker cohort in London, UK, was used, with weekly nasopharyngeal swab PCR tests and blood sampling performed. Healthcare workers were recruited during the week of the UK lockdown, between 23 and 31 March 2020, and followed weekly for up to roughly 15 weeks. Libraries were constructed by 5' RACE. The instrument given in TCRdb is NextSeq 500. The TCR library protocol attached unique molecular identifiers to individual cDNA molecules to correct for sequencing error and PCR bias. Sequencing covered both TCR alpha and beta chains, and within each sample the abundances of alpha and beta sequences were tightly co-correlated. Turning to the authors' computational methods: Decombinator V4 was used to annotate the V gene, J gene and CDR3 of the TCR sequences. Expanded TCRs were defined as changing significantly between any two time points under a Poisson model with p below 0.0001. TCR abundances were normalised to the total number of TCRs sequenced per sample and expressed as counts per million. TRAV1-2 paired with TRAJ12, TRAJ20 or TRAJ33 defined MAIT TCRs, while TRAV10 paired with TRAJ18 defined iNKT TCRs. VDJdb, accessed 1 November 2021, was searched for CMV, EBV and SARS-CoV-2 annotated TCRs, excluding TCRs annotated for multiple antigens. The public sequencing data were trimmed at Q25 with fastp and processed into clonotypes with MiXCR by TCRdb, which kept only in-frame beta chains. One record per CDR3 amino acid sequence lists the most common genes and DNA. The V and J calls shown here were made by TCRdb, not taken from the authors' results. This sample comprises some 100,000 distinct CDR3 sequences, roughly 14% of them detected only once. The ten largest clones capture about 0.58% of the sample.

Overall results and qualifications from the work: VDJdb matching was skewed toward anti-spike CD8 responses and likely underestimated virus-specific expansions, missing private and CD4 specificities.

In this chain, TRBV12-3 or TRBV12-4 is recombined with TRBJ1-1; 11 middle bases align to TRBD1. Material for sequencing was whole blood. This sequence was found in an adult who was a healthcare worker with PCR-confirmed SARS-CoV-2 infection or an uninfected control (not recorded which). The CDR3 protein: CASSFPRTGGWGTEAFF. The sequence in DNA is TGTGCCAGCAGTTTCCCAAGGACAGGGGGCTGGGGCACTGAAGCTTTCTTT.